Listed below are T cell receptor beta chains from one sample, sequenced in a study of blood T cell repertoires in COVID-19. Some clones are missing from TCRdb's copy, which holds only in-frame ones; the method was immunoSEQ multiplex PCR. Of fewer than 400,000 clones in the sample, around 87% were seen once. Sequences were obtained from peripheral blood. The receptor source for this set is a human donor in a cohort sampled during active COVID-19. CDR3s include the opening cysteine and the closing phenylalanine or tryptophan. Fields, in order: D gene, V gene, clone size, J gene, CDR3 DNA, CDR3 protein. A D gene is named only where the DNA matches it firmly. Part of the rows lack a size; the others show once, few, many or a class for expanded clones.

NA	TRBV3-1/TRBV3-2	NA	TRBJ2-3	TGTGCCAGCAGCCTACAGGGATCAGATACGCAGTATTTT	CASSLQGSDTQYF
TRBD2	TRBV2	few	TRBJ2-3	TGTGCCAGCAGTGAAGGGACTAGAGGAGATACGCAGTATTTT	CASSEGTRGDTQYF
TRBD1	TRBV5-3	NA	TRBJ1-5	TGTGCCAGAAGCTTGGCGTGGACAGGGGGCATTCAGCCCCAGCATTTT	CARSLAWTGGIQPQHF
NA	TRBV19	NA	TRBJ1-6	TGTGCCAGTAGTAGCGGAAACCTCTATTCACCCCTCCACTTT	CASSSGNLYSPLHF
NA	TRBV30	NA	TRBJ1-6	TGTGCCTGGAGTGTACAGGATAGGTCACCCCTCCACTTT	CAWSVQDRSPLHF
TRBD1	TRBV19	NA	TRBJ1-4	TGTGCCACCCGGGACAGGGGGGCCCCCGAGGAAAAACTGTTTTTT	CATRDRGAPEEKLFF
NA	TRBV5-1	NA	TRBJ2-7	TGCGCCAGCAGCTTGGGTCAGGGAGGTCGAGACTACGAGCAGTACTTC	CASSLGQGGRDYEQYF
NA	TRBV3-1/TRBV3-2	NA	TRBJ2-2	TGTGCCAGCAGCCGGCGTCGGGGATCGAACACCGGGGAGCTGTTTTTT	CASSRRRGSNTGELFF
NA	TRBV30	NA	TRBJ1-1	TGTGCCTGGAGTGTATTAAGGGGTGGCACTGAAGCTTTCTTT	CAWSVLRGGTEAFF
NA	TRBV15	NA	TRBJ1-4	TGTGCCACCAAGAAACGGGCTAATGAAAAACTGTTTTTT	CATKKRANEKLFF
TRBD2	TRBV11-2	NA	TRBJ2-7	TGTGCCAGCAGCTCATCCAACAAGGGGATTAGCGGGCCCCCACAGCAGTACTTC	CASSSSNKGISGPPQQYF
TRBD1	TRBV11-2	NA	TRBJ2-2	TGTGCCAGCAGCTTTCTCCCCAGGGGGTACACCGGGGAGCTGTTTTTT	CASSFLPRGYTGELFF
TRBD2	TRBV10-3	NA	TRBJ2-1	TGTGCCATCAGTGATTCCGGACTAGCGGGGGGTGGTTACAATGAGCAGTTCTTC	CAISDSGLAGGGYNEQFF
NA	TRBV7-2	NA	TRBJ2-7	TGTGCCAGCAGCTTGGAGGGCCGTTCGGACTACGAGCAGTACTTC	CASSLEGRSDYEQYF
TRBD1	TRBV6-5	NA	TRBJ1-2	TGTGCCAGCAGTTACGAGGGGGCCCACGGCTACACCTTC	CASSYEGAHGYTF
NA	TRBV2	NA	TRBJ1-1	TGTGCCAGCAGGGATGACACGTTAGACACTGAAGCTTTCTTT	CASRDDTLDTEAFF
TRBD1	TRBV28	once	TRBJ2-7	TGTGCCACCCTTGGGGTGACAGGGTTCTCCATGGAGCAGTACTTC	CATLGVTGFSMEQYF
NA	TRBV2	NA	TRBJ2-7	TGTGCCAGCAGTGGGGCCATCGAGCAGTACTTC	CASSGAIEQYF
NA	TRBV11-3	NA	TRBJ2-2	TGTGCCAGCAGCTTCTCGGCGAACACCGGGGAGCTGTTTTTT	CASSFSANTGELFF
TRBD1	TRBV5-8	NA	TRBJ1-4	TGTGCCAGCAGCTACCACAGGGGGGAAAAACTGTTTTTT	CASSYHRGEKLFF
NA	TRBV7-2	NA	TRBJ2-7	TGTGCCAGCAGCTTCGTGGGCGGGGTTTCCTACGAGCAGTACTTC	CASSFVGGVSYEQYF
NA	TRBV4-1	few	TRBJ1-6	TGCGCCAGCAGTGACACCCCCCGGACAGCCCATTCACCCCTCCACTTT	CASSDTPRTAHSPLHF